These T cell receptor beta chains were read from a single sample in a study of blood T cell repertoires in COVID-19. Only in-frame clones appear in the TCRdb table, and some are missing; sequencing was by immunoSEQ multiplex PCR. The sample has about 380,000 clones; around 90% are singletons. Sequencing was carried out using PBMCs or T cells enriched from blood (not recorded which). The receptors derive from a woman between 18 and 30 years old who had recovered from COVID-19. The CDR3 runs from the conserved cysteine through the conserved F or W. D genes are given only for firm matches. The listing skips clone size in some rows; elsewhere it reads once, few, many or a size class.

j_gene	d_gene	v_gene	abundance	CDR3nt	CDR3aa
TRBJ2-2	TRBD1	TRBV5-6	NA	TGTGCCAGCAGCTTGGGGACAGGGCAGACCGGGGAGCTGTTTTTT	CASSLGTGQTGELFF
TRBJ1-1	NA	TRBV12-3/TRBV12-4	once	TGTGCCAGCAGTCCCAGAGGGTCTGAAGCTTTCTTT	CASSPRGSEAFF
TRBJ1-3	TRBD1	TRBV7-3	NA	TGTGCCAGCAGATGCCGGGGACAGGGGTCTGGAAACACCATATATTTT	CASRCRGQGSGNTIYF
TRBJ1-5	NA	TRBV28	few	TGTGCCAGCAGGCCTTGGCAGGTTAGCAATCAGCCCCAGCATTTT	CASRPWQVSNQPQHF
TRBJ2-7	NA	TRBV2	NA	TGTGCCAGCCGGTTTGTAGGCGGGGGCCACTACGAGCAGTACTTC	CASRFVGGGHYEQYF
TRBJ2-5	TRBD1	TRBV7-9	NA	TGTGCCAGCAGCCGGACAGGGACAGCGCCTAGTCAAGAGACCCAGTACTTC	CASSRTGTAPSQETQYF
TRBJ1-4	NA	TRBV5-1	NA	TGCGCCAGCAGCTTGGCACAGGGAGGGCGAGAAAAACTGTTTTTT	CASSLAQGGREKLFF
TRBJ1-1	TRBD1	TRBV19	few	TGTGCCAGTAGTCCCGTCTCGGGACAGGGCCGTTCTGAAGCTTTCTTT	CASSPVSGQGRSEAFF
TRBJ1-2	TRBD1	TRBV6-1	NA	TGTGCCAGCAGTGAATTTGTGTTGGGACAGGGGCTTTCTGGCTACACCTTC	CASSEFVLGQGLSGYTF
TRBJ2-2	NA	TRBV7-8	NA	TGTGCACAACAGTGGGGAGTGGACACCGGGGAGCTGTTTTTT	CAQQWGVDTGELFF
TRBJ1-2	TRBD1	TRBV6-5	NA	TGTGCCAGCAGGGACAGGGGGCGACATGGCTACACCTTC	CASRDRGRHGYTF